This TCR beta chain derives from a study of tumor-infiltrating lymphocytes in primary liver carcinoma. As for the study in general: The tumors, T1-T3 N0M0 lesions, were roughly 4 to 10 cm across. Each sample had roughly 3.65 to 7.5 million productive TCRbeta reads regardless of tissue type. Study-wide results and caveats: Blood fell significantly below tumors in its top-250-clone fraction (p = 0.039). Tumor region pairs outstripped tumor-adjacent and tumor-blood pairs in overlap.

Out of unsorted whole blood came the blood RNA, and germline DNA was extracted as well. Turning to this clonotype: Its antigen is not known.

A constant-region primer primed TCR beta cDNA synthesis from about 0.45 ug of total RNA. Three nested multiplex PCR rounds of slightly modified ARM-PCR generated TCR beta libraries. With TRBV1-TRBV30 forward primers and a C-beta reverse primer, the first two PCR rounds were run for about 10 cycles each. From the multiplex PCR reads, TCRdb called clonotypes with MiXCR, one entry per CDR3 protein. Among hundreds of thousands of distinct CDR3 sequences listed, 50% to 75% were seen once. Germline V CDR1 and CDR2: MDHEN, SYDVKM. The V end lost 4 bases, the J end lost 2 bases, and 12 bases lay between the germline ends. This CDR3 comprises 14 residues.

The chain uses TRBV28 and TRBJ2-7, with D possibly matching TRBD2 (6 bases). Material for sequencing was peripheral blood. The sequence was collected from a woman in her 30s with primary liver carcinoma and hepatitis B virus infection. CDR3 bases: TGTGCCAGCAGTTACGGGAGTGCGGCCTACGAGCAGTACTTC. This gives the protein CASSYGSAAYEQYF.